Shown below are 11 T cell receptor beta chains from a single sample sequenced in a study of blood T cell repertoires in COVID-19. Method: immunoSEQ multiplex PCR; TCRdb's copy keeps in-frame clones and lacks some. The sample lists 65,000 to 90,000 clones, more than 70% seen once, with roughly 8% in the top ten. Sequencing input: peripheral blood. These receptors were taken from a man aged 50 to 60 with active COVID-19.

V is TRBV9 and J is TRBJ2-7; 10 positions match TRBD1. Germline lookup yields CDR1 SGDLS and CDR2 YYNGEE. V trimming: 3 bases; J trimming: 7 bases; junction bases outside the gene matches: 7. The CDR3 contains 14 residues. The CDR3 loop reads CASSAGTGEGEQYF. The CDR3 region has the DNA TGTGCCAGCAGCGCCGGGACAGGGGAAGGGGAGCAGTACTTC.

CDR3 amino acids: CASSIGLAGADTQYF. CDR3 DNA sequence: TGTGCCAGCAGTATCGGACTAGCGGGAGCAGATACGCAGTATTTT. The genes are TRBV6-2 or TRBV6-3 and TRBJ2-3; 13 bases agree with TRBD2. The CDR3 is 15 residues long. J gave up 4 bases and V 5 bases, and 3 bases lay outside the gene matches. Germline values: CDR1 MNHEY, CDR2 SVGEGT.

The chain's CDR3 is CASSNKGQAIRGYTF. CDR3 nucleotide sequence: TGTGCCAGCAGTAACAAAGGACAGGCTATCCGGGGCTACACCTTC. The chain joins TRBV6-5 to TRBJ1-2; 7 bases line up with TRBD1. The CDR3 has 15 amino acids. Unmatched junction bases numbered 14, after V lost 5 bases and J lost 8 bases. CDR1 is MNHEY and CDR2 is SVGAGI in the germline V gene.

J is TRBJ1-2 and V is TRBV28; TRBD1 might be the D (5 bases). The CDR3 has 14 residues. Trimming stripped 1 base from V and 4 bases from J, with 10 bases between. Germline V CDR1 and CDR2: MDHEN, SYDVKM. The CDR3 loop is CASSLYGQPYGYTF. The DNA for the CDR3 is TGTGCCAGCAGTTTATATGGACAACCCTATGGCTACACCTTC.

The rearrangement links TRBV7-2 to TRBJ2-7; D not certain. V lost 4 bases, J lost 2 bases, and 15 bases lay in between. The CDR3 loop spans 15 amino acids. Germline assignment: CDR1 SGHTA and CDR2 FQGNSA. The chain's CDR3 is CASSSAQFITYEQYF. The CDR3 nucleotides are TGTGCCAGCAGCTCCGCACAGTTTATTACCTACGAGCAGTACTTC.

The CDR3 DNA is TGTGCCAGCAGTATACTAGCGGGAGGCAACAATGAGCAGTTCTTC. It encodes CASSILAGGNNEQFF. This sequence joins TRBV27 and TRBJ2-1; 12 nucleotides match TRBD2. In germline, CDR1 is MNHEY, CDR2 SMNVEV (reference sequence). Germline trimming cut 5 bases from V and 5 bases from J; bases unmatched to any gene: 4. The CDR3 totals 15 residues.

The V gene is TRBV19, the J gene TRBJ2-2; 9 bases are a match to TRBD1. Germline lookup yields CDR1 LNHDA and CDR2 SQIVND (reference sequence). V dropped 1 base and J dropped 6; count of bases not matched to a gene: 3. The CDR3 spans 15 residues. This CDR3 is CASSIGTGGSGELFF. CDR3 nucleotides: TGTGCCAGTAGTATAGGAACAGGGGGCTCCGGGGAGCTGTTTTTT.

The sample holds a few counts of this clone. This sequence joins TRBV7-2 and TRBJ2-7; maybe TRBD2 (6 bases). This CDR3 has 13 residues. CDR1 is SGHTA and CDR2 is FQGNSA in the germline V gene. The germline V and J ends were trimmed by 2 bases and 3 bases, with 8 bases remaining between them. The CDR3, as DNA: TGTGCCAGCAGCTTAAGTAGCGGCTACGAGCAGTACTTC. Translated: CASSLSSGYEQYF.

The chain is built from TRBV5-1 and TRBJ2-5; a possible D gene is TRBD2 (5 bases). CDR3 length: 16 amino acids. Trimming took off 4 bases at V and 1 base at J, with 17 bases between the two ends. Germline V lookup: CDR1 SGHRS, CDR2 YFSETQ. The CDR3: CASSRGAGPIQETQYF. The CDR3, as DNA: TGCGCCAGCAGCCGGGGAGCCGGGCCGATCCAAGAGACCCAGTACTTC.

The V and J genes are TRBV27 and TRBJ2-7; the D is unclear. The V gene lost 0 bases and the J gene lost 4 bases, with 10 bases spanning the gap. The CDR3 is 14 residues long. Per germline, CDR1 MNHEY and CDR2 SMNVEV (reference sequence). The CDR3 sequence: CASSLSPNTYEQYF. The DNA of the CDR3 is TGTGCCAGCAGTTTATCCCCGAATACTTACGAGCAGTACTTC.

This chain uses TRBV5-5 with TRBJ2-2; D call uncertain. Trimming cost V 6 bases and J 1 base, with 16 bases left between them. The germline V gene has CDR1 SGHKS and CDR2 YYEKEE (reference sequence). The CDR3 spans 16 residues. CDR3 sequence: CASISRSGLNTGELFF. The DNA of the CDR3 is TGTGCCAGCATCTCTAGGTCCGGCCTGAACACCGGGGAGCTGTTTTTT.